The present entry profiles one T cell receptor beta chain with its context. As originally analysed: Nucleated cell number was recorded as an estimate derived from reference gene primer amplification. Generated by immunoSEQ multiplex PCR, the TCRdb table keeps only in-frame clones and is missing some. The DNA gave D and trimming, while V, J and clone size come from that table. The table includes some 230,000 clones, 80% to 85% detected once. The CDR3 is 15 amino acids. J lost 2 bases, V lost 1 base, and 5 bases had no gene match. Germline assignment: CDR1 MDHEN and CDR2 SYDVKM. This sample stems from a study of blood T cell repertoires in COVID-19.

What was sequenced was peripheral blood. The sequence was obtained from a woman older than 75 with COVID-19, enrolled during active disease. J is TRBJ2-7 and V is TRBV28, with 7 bases lining up with TRBD2. The CDR3 spells CASSLLGTKTYEQYF. CDR3 bases: TGTGCCAGCAGTTTATTGGGGACTAAAACCTACGAGCAGTACTTC. The full variable domain, its missing parts supplied by reference TRBV28 and TRBJ2-7, is DVKVTQSSRYLVKRTGEKVFLECVQDMDHENMFWYRQDPGLGLRLIYFSYDVKMKEKGDIPEGYSVSREKKERFSLILESASTNQTSMYLCASSLLGTKTYEQYFGPGTRLTVT.